The 21 T cell receptor beta chains below all came from one sample that was sequenced in a study of T cell responses to AZD1222 COVID-19 vaccine. Sequencing was performed with immunoSEQ multiplex PCR; in TCRdb, only in-frame clones are kept and a portion is missing. The table lists 150,000 to 190,000 clones, roughly nine tenths of them singletons, with approximately 6.6% in the top ten. The specimen comprised peripheral blood, sampled after recovery from COVID-19. The receptors come from an adult who had recovered from COVID-19.

The rearrangement joins TRBV19 to TRBJ1-1; TRBD1 aligns across 7 bases. With 5 bases clipped from V and 2 bases from J, the junction kept 8 bases outside the gene matches. CDR1 and CDR2 from the germline V gene are LNHDA and SQIVND (reference sequence). CDR3 length: 15 amino acids. CDR3 residues: CASSRTGDPNTEAFF. The CDR3 DNA sequence: TGTGCCAGTAGTCGTACAGGGGACCCCAACACTGAAGCTTTCTTT.

On this clone: The same CDR3 can be traced to other DNA sequences in this sample. The V and J genes are TRBV7-2 and TRBJ1-5; D is ambiguous. The CDR3 covers 14 residues. Germline V gene sequence: CDR1 SGHTA, CDR2 FQGNSA. V lost 2 bases, J lost 5 bases, and 10 bases lay in between. The chain's CDR3 is CASSLRGGDQPQHF. CDR3 nucleotide sequence: TGTGCCAGCAGCTTACGGGGAGGAGATCAGCCCCAGCATTTT.

This chain joins TRBV5-1 and TRBJ2-7, with 9 bases lining up with TRBD1. The CDR3 extends over 13 amino acids. Germline CDR1 reads SGHRS; CDR2 reads YFSETQ. Trimming cost V 4 bases and J 6 bases; bases outside gene matches: 5. The CDR3 DNA follows: TGCGCCAGCAGCATACAGGGGGCTGGCGAGCAGTACTTC. It translates to CASSIQGAGEQYF.

This sequence joins TRBV29-1 and TRBJ2-3; a possible D gene is TRBD1 (6 bases). V was pared by 4 bases and J by 3 bases, with 11 bases between. The germline gives CDR1 SQVTM, CDR2 ANQGSEA. The CDR3 contains 13 residues. Written as DNA, the CDR3 is TGCAGCGTTGGACATCAGGGGACAGATACGCAGTATTTT. This codes for CSVGHQGTDTQYF.

This rearrangement joins TRBV12-3 or TRBV12-4 to TRBJ2-7; D gene uncertain. Trimming cost V 5 bases and J 5 bases, with 7 bases left between them. CDR3 length equals 11 residues. The CDR3 spells CASSLQNEQYF. Here the CDR3 DNA reads TGTGCCAGCAGTCTCCAGAACGAGCAGTACTTC.

This rearrangement joins TRBV28 to TRBJ2-1; 11 bases map to TRBD2. Germline V gene sequence: CDR1 MDHEN, CDR2 SYDVKM. After removal of 4 bases from V and 8 bases from J, the junction contained 13 bases not matched to a gene. The CDR3 extends over 17 amino acids. CDR3 residues: CASSSSQTSGSSYEQFF. The CDR3 region has the DNA TGTGCCAGCAGTTCCTCACAAACTAGCGGGAGTAGCTATGAGCAGTTCTTC.

The chain employs TRBV10-3 and TRBJ1-3, with D uncertain. Looked up from germline, CDR1 is ENHRY and CDR2 is SYGVKD. V shed 3 bases and J shed 0 bases, with 12 bases lying between them. The CDR3 loop spans 16 amino acids. This chain's CDR3 is CAISDWRKDSGNTIYF. The CDR3 DNA reads TGTGCCATCAGTGACTGGCGCAAGGACTCTGGAAACACCATATATTTT.

This chain joins TRBV6-4 and TRBJ2-3; 8 bases match TRBD1. CDR3 length: 16 amino acids. J was trimmed by 5 bases and V by 9 bases; bases with no gene match: 16. CDR1 MRHNA and CDR2 SNTAGT come from the germline V gene. CDR3 amino acids: CARPPPGDRIRDTQYF. Here the CDR3 DNA reads TGTGCCAGACCTCCCCCAGGGGACAGGATAAGAGATACGCAGTATTTT.

The V gene is TRBV5-1, the J gene TRBJ2-7; TRBD1 matches 9 bases. The CDR3 extends over 15 amino acids. With V trimmed by 3 bases and J by 1 base, 5 bases remained unmatched. Germline CDR1 is SGHRS and CDR2 is YFSETQ. The CDR3, as DNA: TGCGCCAGCAGCTCAGCTGGACAGGGGTCCTACGAGCAGTACTTC. It encodes CASSSAGQGSYEQYF.

This clone was picked up a small number of times. CDR3 in DNA: TGTGCCATCAGACATGACAGGGATGAGGGCGGCTACACCTTC. It specifies CAIRHDRDEGGYTF. This sequence joins TRBV10-3 and TRBJ1-2; TRBD1 agrees at 7 bases. Germline CDR1 ENHRY, CDR2 SYGVKD. J lost 8 bases, V lost 6 bases, and 12 bases had no gene match. This CDR3 contains 14 residues.

Of note for this clone: Other DNA variants within this sample encode the same CDR3. CDR3 in DNA: TGCAGCGTTGAAGATCGGGGAGATACGCAGTATTTT. It translates to CSVEDRGDTQYF. This chain links TRBV29-1 with TRBJ2-3; D is perhaps TRBD2 (5 bases). From germline, CDR1 is SQVTM and CDR2 ANQGSEA. CDR3 length equals 12 residues. V was trimmed by 0 bases and J by 5 bases, leaving 6 bases between them.

This sequence joins TRBV11-2 and TRBJ2-5; unclear D gene. The CDR3 runs to 16 residues. V lost 0 bases and J 1 base, leaving 12 bases between the germline ends. Germline CDR1 SGHAT, CDR2 FQNNGV. CDR3 amino acids: CASSLEGRSTQETQYF. The CDR3, as DNA: TGTGCCAGCAGCTTAGAGGGCCGTTCGACCCAAGAGACCCAGTACTTC.

This clone has a handful of counts. The chain joins TRBV9 to TRBJ2-3, with unresolved D. Germline CDR1 and CDR2: SGDLS and YYNGEE. V was shortened by 4 bases and J by 4 bases, with 16 bases between the two germline ends. The CDR3 covers 15 residues. DNA of the CDR3: TGTGCCAGCAGCTCCCGTCCCCCCGCCGCAGATACGCAGTATTTT. Its protein is CASSSRPPAADTQYF.

This chain links TRBV28 with TRBJ2-3; the D call may be TRBD1 or TRBD2 (5 bases each). Between the trimmed V and J ends, which lost 5 bases and 0 bases, there was a span of 12 bases. This CDR3 region has 15 residues. CDR1 and CDR2 (germline): MDHEN, SYDVKM. Here the CDR3 DNA reads TGTGCCAGCAGTCTAACTGGGGACAGCACAGATACGCAGTATTTT. It yields the protein CASSLTGDSTDTQYF.

The rearrangement uses TRBV5-4 and TRBJ2-1, with a possible D match to TRBD2 (7 bases). The CDR3 loop spans 17 amino acids. Looked up from germline, CDR1 is SGHNT and CDR2 is YYREEE (reference sequence). The germline V and J ends were trimmed by 0 bases and 7 bases, with 20 bases remaining between them. The CDR3 DNA follows: TGTGCCAGCAGCTTGGGACCAGCGGGGCAGCAGGGGAATGAGCAGTTCTTC. Translation: CASSLGPAGQQGNEQFF.

Only one count was recorded for this clone. The V gene is TRBV15, the J gene TRBJ1-6; TRBD1 agrees at 8 bases. The CDR3 sequence is 15 residues long. The V and J ends lost 5 bases and 6 bases, in that order; junction bases with no gene match: 6. Germline V gene data show CDR1 as LNHNV and CDR2 as YYDKDF (reference sequence). The DNA for the CDR3 is TGTGCCACCAGCCAGGCCCAGGGGGCTAATTCACCCCTCCACTTT. Translating it yields CATSQAQGANSPLHF.

This sequence joins TRBV5-1 and TRBJ2-1, with 7 positions matching TRBD1. The CDR3 is 14 residues long. V shed 9 bases, J shed 2 bases, and the junction held 8 bases outside the gene matches. Germline CDR1 is SGHRS and CDR2 is YFSETQ. CDR3 coding DNA: TGCGCCACCAACAGGGGACCGACCTACAATGAGCAGTTCTTC. It specifies CATNRGPTYNEQFF.

This sequence joins TRBV20-1 and TRBJ2-1; TRBD1 agrees at 7 bases. The CDR3 has 13 amino acids. Per the germline V gene, CDR1 is DFQATT and CDR2 is SNEGSKA (reference sequence). J gave up 9 bases and V 3 bases, and 8 bases lay outside the gene matches. The CDR3 bases are TGCAGTGCTAGTGAAGGGACAGCCGGTGAGCAGTTCTTC. Amino acid sequence: CSASEGTAGEQFF.

The chain carries TRBV5-1 and TRBJ2-1; 13 nucleotides line up with TRBD2. V gave up 4 bases and J gave up 7 bases; unmatched junction bases: 8. The CDR3 length is 16 residues. Looked up from germline, CDR1 is SGHRS and CDR2 is YFSETQ. The CDR3 protein is CASSPPGLAGSNEQFF. CDR3 DNA sequence: TGCGCCAGCAGCCCCCCGGGACTAGCGGGGAGTAATGAGCAGTTCTTC.

The chain has TRBV13 and TRBJ1-2; D call uncertain. The V and J ends lost 6 bases and 0 bases respectively, with 14 bases between them. The CDR3 has 15 amino acids. The germline V gene has CDR1 PRHDT and CDR2 FYEKMQ (reference sequence). This CDR3 is CASSFSTDANYGYTF. DNA of the CDR3: TGTGCCAGCAGTTTTTCGACGGATGCTAACTATGGCTACACCTTC.

CDR3 sequence (DNA): TGTGCCAGCAGCTTAGTTAGCGGGGCGGCTAACTATGGCTACACCTTC. It yields the protein CASSLVSGAANYGYTF. V is TRBV11-2 and J is TRBJ1-2; possible D gene TRBD1, 5 bases. This CDR3 is built from 16 residues. Germline V gene sequence: CDR1 SGHAT, CDR2 FQNNGV. Trimming took 1 base from V and 0 from J, leaving 12 bases between them.